This T cell receptor beta chain was sequenced for a study of blood T cells in healthy people across ages. Study results and limitations: With age, beta diversity per million T cells declined roughly linearly, significantly by 40 to 50. When set beside aged donors, long-lived donors presented more naive CD4+ cells and higher diversity.

This CDR3 spans 17 amino acids. Germline V gene sequence: CDR1 LGHNA, CDR2 YSLEER. Trimming removed 0 bases at V and 5 bases at J, with 17 bases between. Concerning this clonotype itself: Its antigen is not identified.

Using a J-beta primer mix together with a sample-barcoded 5' primer, a second PCR was run for roughly 7 to 11 cycles. TCRdb ran MiXCR on the 5' RACE reads and lists one entry per CDR3 protein. The table has over 1,300,000 distinct CDR3 sequences, roughly 64% seen once. The TCR originated in a man aged 18-30 years in good health. Sequencing used blood. The chain couples TRBV4-3 to TRBJ2-1; D might be TRBD2 (6 bases). The CDR3 sequence is CASSQEGLHIRNNEQFF. The DNA for the CDR3 is TGCGCCAGCAGCCAAGAAGGACTACACATTAGGAACAATGAGCAGTTCTTC.